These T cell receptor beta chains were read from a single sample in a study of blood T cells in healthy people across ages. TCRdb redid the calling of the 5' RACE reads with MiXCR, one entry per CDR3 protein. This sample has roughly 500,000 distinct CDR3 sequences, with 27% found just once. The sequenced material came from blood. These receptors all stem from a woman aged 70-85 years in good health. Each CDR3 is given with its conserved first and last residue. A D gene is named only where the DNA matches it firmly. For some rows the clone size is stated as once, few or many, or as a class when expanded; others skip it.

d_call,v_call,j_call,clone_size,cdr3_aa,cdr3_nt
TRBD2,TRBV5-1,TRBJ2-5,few,CASSSTSGGEEETQYF,TGCGCCAGCAGCTCAACTAGCGGGGGAGAGGAAGAGACCCAGTACTTC
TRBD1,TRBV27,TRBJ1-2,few,CASSLLSLGRGLDGYTF,TGTGCCAGCAGTTTATTGTCTCTGGGCAGGGGGCTTGATGGCTACACCTTC
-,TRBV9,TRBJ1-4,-,CASSGSLGAAEKLFF,TGTGCCAGCAGCGGTTCCCTAGGAGCTGCCGAAAAACTGTTTTTT
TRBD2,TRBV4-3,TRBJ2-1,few,CASSNLAGGHSEQFF,TGCGCCAGCAGCAACCTAGCGGGGGGGCACAGTGAGCAGTTCTTC
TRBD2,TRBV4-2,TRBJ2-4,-,CASSQDLSGGASKNIQYF,TGTGCCAGCAGCCAAGATTTGTCGGGGGGGGCATCCAAAAACATTCAGTACTTC
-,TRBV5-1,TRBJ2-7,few,CASSLEVRSGSEQYF,TGCGCCAGCAGCTTGGAGGTCAGGTCCGGATCCGAGCAGTACTTC
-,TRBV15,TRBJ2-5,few,CATSRGHEQETQYF,TGTGCCACCAGCAGAGGACACGAACAAGAGACCCAGTACTTC
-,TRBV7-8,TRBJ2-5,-,CAGSFGETQYF,TGTGCCGGCAGCTTTGGGGAGACCCAGTACTTC
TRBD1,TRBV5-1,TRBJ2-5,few,CASTSGTGGMETQYF,TGCGCCAGCACCTCCGGGACAGGAGGAATGGAGACCCAGTACTTC
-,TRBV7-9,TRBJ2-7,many,CASSFDRYTYEQYF,TGTGCCAGCAGCTTTGACAGGTACACCTACGAGCAGTACTTC
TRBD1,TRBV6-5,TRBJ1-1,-,CASSQDRPGPTEAFF,TGTGCCAGCAGTCAGGACAGGCCGGGCCCTACTGAAGCTTTCTTT
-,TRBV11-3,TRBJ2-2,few,CASSFRVTNTGELFF,TGTGCCAGCAGCTTCCGCGTGACGAACACCGGGGAGCTGTTTTTT
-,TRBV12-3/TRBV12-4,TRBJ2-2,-,CASSSPLGVNTGELFF,TGTGCCAGCAGTTCCCCCCTGGGGGTGAACACCGGGGAGCTGTTTTTT
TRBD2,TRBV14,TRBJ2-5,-,CASSRSGREGETQYF,TGTGCCAGCAGCCGTAGCGGTAGGGAGGGAGAGACCCAGTACTTC
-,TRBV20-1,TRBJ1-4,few,CSASLGTLNEKLFF,TGCAGTGCTAGTCTTGGGACGCTAAATGAAAAACTGTTTTTT
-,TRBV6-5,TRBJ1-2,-,CASSYGSAEANYGYTF,TGTGCCAGCAGTTACGGGTCGGCAGAAGCTAACTATGGCTACACCTTC
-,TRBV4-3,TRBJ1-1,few,CASSRDAGNTEAFF,TGCGCCAGCAGCCGGGACGCGGGGAACACTGAAGCTTTCTTT
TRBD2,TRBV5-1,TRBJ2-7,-,CASSPPPPGGEQYF,TGCGCCAGCAGCCCTCCTCCTCCGGGGGGTGAGCAGTACTTC
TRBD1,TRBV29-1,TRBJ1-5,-,CSVSGGSNQPQHF,TGCAGCGTTTCAGGGGGCAGCAATCAGCCCCAGCATTTT
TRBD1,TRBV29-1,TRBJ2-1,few,CSVGGWTGSLSYNEQFF,TGCAGCGTTGGGGGTTGGACAGGCTCTCTTTCCTACAATGAGCAGTTCTTC
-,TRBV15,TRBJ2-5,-,CATSRVRRGGLQETQYF,TGTGCCACCAGCAGAGTAAGGAGGGGGGGGCTGCAAGAGACCCAGTACTTC
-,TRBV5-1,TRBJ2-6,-,CASSFSGSGGANVLTF,TGCGCCAGCAGCTTTTCCGGATCTGGTGGGGCCAACGTCCTGACTTTC
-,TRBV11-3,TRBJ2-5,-,CASRKRELQETQYF,TGTGCCAGCAGAAAGAGGGAATTGCAAGAGACCCAGTACTTC
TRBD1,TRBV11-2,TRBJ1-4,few,CASSPLRGDRGTYGLFF,TGTGCCAGCAGCCCCCTCCGAGGCGACAGGGGTACCTATGGCTTGTTTTTT
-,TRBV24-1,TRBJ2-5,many,CATSGGGQETQYF,TGTGCCACCAGTGGTGGAGGGCAAGAGACCCAGTACTTC
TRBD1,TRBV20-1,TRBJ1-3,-,CSAGQGSSGNTIYF,TGCAGTGCTGGACAGGGAAGCTCTGGAAACACCATATATTTT
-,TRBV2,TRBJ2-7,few,CASSGNRDLASYEQYF,TGTGCCAGCAGTGGTAATCGGGACTTAGCCTCCTACGAGCAGTACTTC
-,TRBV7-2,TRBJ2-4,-,CASSLNWGVENIQYF,TGTGCCAGCAGCTTAAATTGGGGGGTTGAAAACATTCAGTACTTC
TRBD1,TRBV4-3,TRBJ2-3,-,CASSHRAGGERDTQYF,TGCGCCAGCAGCCACCGGGCAGGGGGCGAGAGAGATACGCAGTATTTT
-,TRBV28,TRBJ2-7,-,CASRTLRVSYEQYF,TGTGCCAGCAGGACTCTCCGGGTTTCCTACGAGCAGTACTTC
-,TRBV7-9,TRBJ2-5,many,CASRPRVGETQYF,TGTGCCAGCAGACCACGAGTGGGGGAGACCCAGTACTTC
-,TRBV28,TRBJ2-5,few,CASSLLQITQETQYF,TGTGCCAGCAGTTTGTTGCAGATTACCCAAGAGACCCAGTACTTC